The sequence of this T cell receptor beta chain was determined in a study of response to subunit inactivated influenza vaccine. Study observations and caveats: The authors offered the suggestion that each seasonal influenza vaccination recruits few new T cells.

Unmatched junction bases numbered 8, after V lost 4 bases and J lost 2 bases. CDR3 size: 18 residues. Per the germline V gene, CDR1 is LGHNA and CDR2 is YNFKEQ. TCRdb itself ran the RT-PCR reads through MiXCR, one entry per CDR3 protein. Counted here are under 500,000 distinct CDR3 sequences, 9.5% to 12% occurring once; the ten biggest clones make up 10% to 15%. This clonotype came up a few times. What it binds is not known. The chain links TRBV4-2 to TRBJ2-3, with 14 bases matching TRBD2. The sequence was obtained from a man over 45 who received an inactivated influenza vaccine. The sequencing used PBMCs from blood, collected 35 to 45 days after vaccination. CDR3 coding DNA: TGTGCCAGCAGCCCCGGGACTAGCGGGGGAACTATCACAGATACGCAGTATTTT. This encodes CASSPGTSGGTITDTQYF.